The entry below gives a single TCR beta chain sequence along with its context. Only a few counts were recorded for this clonotype. The target of this receptor is not known. No base qualities exist here, and no much larger clone lies one base off it. CDR3 length: 15 amino acids, cysteine to phenylalanine. The CDR3 DNA has 45 bases and is translated from base 1. Trimming accounts for 0 bases at V and 3 bases at J, while the number of junction bases matched to no gene is 3. The germline V gene specifies SGDLS as CDR1 and YYNGEE as CDR2. The source of the sample is a study of early T cells in non-severe SARS-CoV-2 infection (dated by TCRdb to the early 2020s). The study in broad terms: Because TCR sequencing relied on bulk RNA taken from unsorted whole blood, pairing of alpha and beta chains was not possible.

Set within a cohort of healthcare workers in London, UK, this nested case-control study involved weekly PCR testing of nasopharyngeal swabs along with blood sampling. Between 23 and 31 March 2020, the week of the UK lockdown, healthcare workers were enrolled and then followed up weekly for as long as 16 weeks. Library preparation employed 5' RACE. Sequencing was performed on a NextSeq 500. The TCR library protocol attached unique molecular identifiers to individual cDNA molecules to correct for sequencing error and PCR bias. Sequencing covered both TCR alpha and beta chains, and within each sample the abundances of alpha and beta sequences were tightly co-correlated. Turning to the authors' computational methods: Decombinator V4 was used to perform V gene, J gene and CDR3 annotation of TCR sequences. TCRs were defined as expanded if a significant change between any two time points was detected under a Poisson model with p below 0.0001. TCR abundances were normalised to the total number of TCRs sequenced per sample and were expressed as counts per million. MAIT TCRs were defined by TRAV1-2 paired with TRAJ12, TRAJ20 or TRAJ33, and iNKT TCRs by TRAV10 paired with TRAJ18. VDJdb, accessed 1 November 2021, was searched for CMV, EBV and SARS-CoV-2 annotated TCRs, with TCRs annotated for multiple antigens excluded. TCRdb reanalyzed the raw reads on its own, using fastp at Q25 for trimming and MiXCR for clone calling, and kept in-frame beta chains. Here each entry gathers all rows of one CDR3 protein and keeps the most common genes and DNA. The authors' filters were not applied to this entry. The sample data list about 61,000 distinct CDR3 sequences, and roughly a tenth of these were observed just once. 1.7% of the sample lies in the top ten.

The study at large found these results: VDJdb matching was skewed toward anti-spike CD8 responses, so virus-specific expansions were likely underestimated and private and CD4 specificities were missed.

The receptor comes from an adult who was a healthcare worker with PCR-confirmed SARS-CoV-2 infection or an uninfected control (not recorded which). The specimen was whole blood. The chain employs TRBV9 and TRBJ2-1; TRBD2 matches 7 bases in the middle. The CDR3 amino acid sequence is: CASSVEGLNYNEQFF. The sequence in DNA is TGTGCCAGCAGCGTAGAGGGACTAAACTACAATGAGCAGTTCTTC. Here the CDR3 is joined to the reference TRBV9 and TRBJ2-1 genes, and the full variable domain is: DSGVTQTPKHLITATGQRVTLRCSPRSGDLSVYWYQQSLDQGLQFLIQYYNGEERAKGNILERFSAQQFPDLHSELNLSSLELGDSALYFCASSVEGLNYNEQFFGPGTRLTVL.